One sample yielded the 28 T cell receptor beta chains listed below, sequenced in a study of T cells in Graves' hyperthyroidism and ophthalmopathy. Amplification yielded TCR beta CDR3 regions, with RNA transcripts as the source. Initially, a first-round RT-PCR of the TCR CDR3 employed the HTBI primer set. One entry per CDR3 protein results from TCRdb running MiXCR on the multiplex PCR reads. The sample contains under 350,000 distinct CDR3 sequences, 20% to 25% of which appear only once. The sequenced material came from blood. These receptors all come from a man aged 35-49 years with Graves' hyperthyroidism that later progressed to Graves' ophthalmopathy.

This clonotype was observed at least ten times. This rearrangement joins TRBV6-2 or TRBV6-3 to TRBJ2-2, with TRBD2 identical over 13 bases. This CDR3 is 20 amino acids long. Losses at the gene ends were 7 bases for V and 0 bases for J; bases not matched to a gene: 14. Germline lookup yields CDR1 MNHEY and CDR2 SVGEGT. The DNA for the CDR3 is TGTGCCAGCAATAAACTTGGGACTAGCGGGAACTCGGCGAACACCGGGGAGCTGTTTTTT. Protein product: CASNKLGTSGNSANTGELFF.

This clonotype was counted only a few times. DNA of the CDR3: TGTGCCAGCATCGGACTTTGGATCTATGGCTACACCTTC. Translating gives CASIGLWIYGYTF. This chain uses TRBV28 with TRBJ1-2; no clear D gene. The length of the CDR3 is 13 residues. Germline lookup yields CDR1 MDHEN and CDR2 SYDVKM. V lost 7 bases and J lost 4, with 13 bases in between.

The chain links TRBV10-3 to TRBJ1-1; D remains unclear. CDR1 and CDR2 from the germline V gene are ENHRY and SYGVKD. Deletions cut 6 bases from V and 1 base from J, with 9 bases between. The CDR3 contains 13 residues. CDR3 bases: TGTGCCATCAGGCCTACATCGAACACTGAAGCTTTCTTT. It codes for CAIRPTSNTEAFF.

The sample holds a few counts of this clonotype. The rearrangement uses TRBV12-3 or TRBV12-4 and TRBJ1-1; weak D call: TRBD1 (5 bases). With 0 bases removed from V and 4 bases from J, the gap between germline ends came to 15 bases. The CDR3 is 16 residues long. The CDR3 reads CASSLAGGAGVTEAFF. The CDR3 DNA reads as TGTGCCAGCAGTTTAGCGGGAGGGGCGGGTGTCACTGAAGCTTTCTTT.

This clonotype was seen at least ten times. In nucleotides, the CDR3 is TGCAGTGCTAGCGGACTAGCGGGAGGAGAGACCCAGTACTTC. This codes for CSASGLAGGETQYF. V usage is TRBV20-1 and J usage is TRBJ2-5; 14 positions match TRBD2. Germline lookup yields CDR1 DFQATT and CDR2 SNEGSKA (reference sequence). The CDR3 consists of 14 residues. V was pared by 3 bases and J by 4 bases, with 1 base of the junction left unmatched.

This clonotype was detected only a few times. J is TRBJ1-5 and V is TRBV30; TRBD1 matches at 7 bases. The CDR3 extends over 13 amino acids. V lost 5 bases to trimming and J lost 5 bases; unmatched junction nucleotides: 6. Germline V lookup: CDR1 GTSNPN, CDR2 SVGIG (reference sequence). CDR3 sequence reads: CAWSTGMDQPQHF. DNA for the CDR3: TGTGCCTGGTCGACAGGGATGGATCAGCCCCAGCATTTT.

The chain has TRBV20-1 and TRBJ1-2; no definite D call. The CDR3 is 11 residues long. The germline V gene has CDR1 DFQATT and CDR2 SNEGSKA (reference sequence). Trimming took off 1 base at V and 8 bases at J, with 8 bases between the two ends. CDR3 protein: CSARGGFGYTF. As DNA, the CDR3 is TGCAGTGCTAGAGGAGGGTTCGGCTACACCTTC.

The chain has TRBV29-1 and TRBJ1-2; maybe TRBD1 (5 bases). Trimming left V 6 bases short and J 4 bases short, with 12 bases between. Germline V gene lookup returns CDR1 SQVTM and CDR2 ANQGSEA. This CDR3 comprises 12 residues. CDR3 nucleotide sequence: TGCAGCGTAGCAGGGAGGTTCTATGGCTACACCTTC. It is translated as CSVAGRFYGYTF.

This clonotype has at least ten counts. This rearrangement joins TRBV7-2 to TRBJ2-7, with D unresolved. Germline CDR1 and CDR2: SGHTA and FQGNSA. V was trimmed by 8 bases and J by 2 bases, leaving 16 bases between them. CDR3 size: 14 residues. The CDR3 reads CASAILGRAYEQYF. DNA for the CDR3: TGTGCCAGCGCCATACTTGGTCGTGCCTACGAGCAGTACTTC.

The chain links TRBV12-3 or TRBV12-4 to TRBJ2-7; 7 bases are a match to TRBD1. J was trimmed by 3 bases and V by 1 base; bases with no gene match: 3. CDR3 length: 14 amino acids. The CDR3 coding sequence is TGTGCCAGCAGTTTAGGACAGGGCATCTACGAGCAGTACTTC. Its translation: CASSLGQGIYEQYF.

This clonotype appeared many times. The chain has TRBV7-3 and TRBJ2-7, with D perhaps given as TRBD1 or TRBD2 (6 bases each). CDR1 and CDR2 (germline): SGHTA, FQGTGA. This CDR3 comprises 13 residues. V lost 5 bases to trimming and J lost 5 bases, with 13 bases between them. The CDR3 region is CASSPSGADEQYF. DNA for the CDR3: TGTGCCAGCAGCCCTTCGGGGGCAGACGAGCAGTACTTC.

This clonotype was detected ten times or more. V usage is TRBV29-1 and J usage is TRBJ1-1; D is possibly TRBD1 (5 bases). Germline V lookup: CDR1 SQVTM, CDR2 ANQGSEA. V shed 3 bases and J shed 1 base, with 9 bases lying between them. The CDR3 spans 13 residues. Written as DNA, the CDR3 is TGCAGCGTTGATCGGGGGACGAACACTGAAGCTTTCTTT. This codes for CSVDRGTNTEAFF.

This clonotype was detected ten times or more. This chain links TRBV28 with TRBJ2-7; 7 nucleotides align to TRBD1. After removal of 10 bases from V and 4 bases from J, the junction contained 16 bases not matched to a gene. The germline V gene has CDR1 MDHEN and CDR2 SYDVKM. This CDR3 spans 15 amino acids. CDR3 sequence (DNA): TGTGCCACAAGACCCGGGACAGCCCAAAGGTACGAGCAGTACTTC. This gives the protein CATRPGTAQRYEQYF.

This clonotype showed up many times. The rearrangement uses TRBV15 and TRBJ1-6, with D tentatively TRBD1 (5 bases). The V end lost 1 base, the J end lost 9 bases, and 19 bases lay between the germline ends. CDR3 size: 17 residues. Germline loops: CDR1 LNHNV, CDR2 YYDKDF (reference sequence). This CDR3 reads CATSRVLTGRTLSPLHF. CDR3 in DNA: TGTGCCACCAGCAGAGTTCTAACAGGACGGACGCTTTCACCCCTCCACTTT. The whole variable domain, filled in from reference TRBV15 and TRBJ1-6, reads DAMVIQNPRYQVTQFGKPVTLSCSQTLNHNVMYWYQQKSSQAPKLLFHYYDKDFNNEADTPDNFQSRRPNTSFCFLDIRSPGLGDTAMYLCATSRVLTGRTLSPLHFGNGTRLTVT.

This clonotype was counted many times. This sequence joins TRBV30 and TRBJ2-5, with 10 positions matching TRBD1. Per the germline V gene, CDR1 is GTSNPN and CDR2 is SVGIG (reference sequence). There are 15 residues in the CDR3. V was pared by 6 bases and J by 4 bases, with 11 bases of the junction left unmatched. The CDR3 DNA sequence: TGTGCCTGCTCAGCGCCGGGACAGGGGCGAGAGACCCAGTACTTC. Translation: CACSAPGQGRETQYF.

This clonotype came up many times. The chain carries TRBV12-3 or TRBV12-4 and TRBJ1-2; 7 bases fit TRBD1. This CDR3 has 14 residues. Germline trimming cut 6 bases from V and 7 bases from J; bases unmatched to any gene: 11. In DNA, the CDR3 is TGTGCCAGCAGACGACAGGGTGATGGAACTGGCTACACCTTC. Protein: CASRRQGDGTGYTF.

This chain connects TRBV24-1 to TRBJ2-5; 15 bases match TRBD2. The CDR3 runs 16 residues. Germline CDR1 KGHDR, CDR2 SFDVKD. Unmatched junction bases numbered 3, after V lost 4 bases and J lost 4 bases. This CDR3 is CATSDPGLAGGETQYF. In DNA, the CDR3 is TGTGCCACCAGTGACCCGGGACTAGCGGGAGGAGAGACCCAGTACTTC.

This sequence joins TRBV12-3 or TRBV12-4 and TRBJ2-7; TRBD2 aligns across 8 bases. With V trimmed by 4 bases and J by 6 bases, 11 bases remained unmatched. The CDR3 runs 15 residues. In DNA, the CDR3 is TGTGCCAGCAGTTCGGGGGGGACACCTCTGGGCGAGCAGTACTTC. This sequence encodes CASSSGGTPLGEQYF.

V and J are TRBV29-1 and TRBJ2-2; D possibly matches TRBD1 or TRBD2 (5 bases each). The CDR3 runs to 12 residues. Trimming left V 7 bases short and J 0 bases short, with 6 bases between. The germline CDR1 and CDR2 sequences are SQVTM and ANQGSEA. The CDR3, as DNA: TGCAGCGCGGGACCGAACACCGGGGAGCTGTTTTTT. Translated, it gives CSAGPNTGELFF.

The sample holds many counts of this clonotype. The chain uses TRBV15 and TRBJ1-1, with D possibly being TRBD1 (5 bases). The CDR3 is 15 residues long. Germline assignment: CDR1 LNHNV and CDR2 YYDKDF (reference sequence). Between the trimmed V and J ends, which lost 0 bases and 4 bases, there was a span of 12 bases. The CDR3 sequence: CATSRDPGKSTEAFF. Here the CDR3 DNA reads TGTGCCACCAGCAGAGATCCAGGGAAAAGCACTGAAGCTTTCTTT.

This clonotype was seen at least ten times. J is TRBJ2-2 and V is TRBV6-2 or TRBV6-3; tentatively, D is TRBD1 (5 bases). CDR3 length: 14 residues. The V end was cut by 5 bases, the J end by 2 bases, with 9 bases between. CDR1 is MNHEY, CDR2 SVGEGT, per germline. CDR3 sequence: CASSLTVNTGELFF. CDR3 sequence (DNA): TGTGCCAGCAGTCTGACAGTTAACACCGGGGAGCTGTTTTTT.

This clonotype was counted at least ten times. The chain links TRBV28 to TRBJ2-7; no clear D. The CDR3 loop spans 15 amino acids. V shed 3 bases and J shed 5 bases, with 17 bases lying between them. Germline assignment: CDR1 MDHEN and CDR2 SYDVKM. For the CDR3, the DNA is TGTGCCAGCAGTTTGCGGCCCAGCAGGATGAACGAGCAGTACTTC. As protein: CASSLRPSRMNEQYF.

This clonotype appeared many times. This rearrangement joins TRBV10-3 to TRBJ2-5, with TRBD2 as a possible D gene (6 bases). Trimming cost V 3 bases and J 2 bases, with 10 bases left between them. This CDR3 is 14 amino acids long. Germline V gene lookup returns CDR1 ENHRY and CDR2 SYGVKD. CDR3 loop: CAISDWTKQETQYF. CDR3 bases: TGTGCCATCAGTGATTGGACTAAACAAGAGACCCAGTACTTC.

In this sample, this clonotype turned up many times. The chain is built from TRBV2 and TRBJ2-2; possibly TRBD2 for D (6 bases). There are 15 residues in the CDR3. Germline lookup yields CDR1 SNHLY and CDR2 FYNNEI. V was shortened by 6 bases and J by 3 bases, with 14 bases between the two germline ends. CDR3 loop: CASREGYSDTGELFF. The CDR3 nucleotides read TGTGCCAGCAGGGAGGGATATTCGGACACCGGGGAGCTGTTTTTT.

The V gene is TRBV25-1, the J gene TRBJ1-3; possible D gene TRBD1, 5 bases. Looked up from germline, CDR1 is MGHDK and CDR2 is SYGVNS. The CDR3 is made up of 16 amino acids. V was pared by 1 base and J by 0 bases, with 10 bases between. The DNA for the CDR3 is TGTGCCAGCAGTGAATGGGGGATAAGCTCTGGAAACACCATATATTTT. It yields the protein CASSEWGISSGNTIYF.

This clonotype was detected many times. For the CDR3, the DNA is TGCAGCGTTGCCCCCCCGGTCAAACAAGAGACCCAGTACTTC. Its protein is CSVAPPVKQETQYF. The chain recombines TRBV29-1 with TRBJ2-5; no clear D. The V gene's germline CDR1 is SQVTM and CDR2 ANQGSEA. Trimming removed 4 bases from V and 2 bases from J, with 14 bases in between. The CDR3 loop spans 14 amino acids. Combining the CDR3 with reference TRBV29-1 and TRBJ2-5 gives the whole variable domain SAVISQKPSRDICQRGTSLTIQCQVDSQVTMMFWYRQQPGQSLTLIATANQGSEATYESGFVIDKFPISRPNLTFSTLTVSNMSPEDSSIYLCSVAPPVKQETQYFGPGTRLLVL.

As concerns this clonotype: A single base separates this from a much larger clone, so it may be a read error. The CDR3 ends on some other residue instead of the conserved phenylalanine or tryptophan, so this is likely a read error. This chain joins TRBV5-5 and TRBJ2-7; D not resolved. V lost 1 base and J lost 5, with 7 bases in between. This CDR3 contains 12 residues. Germline V gene data show CDR1 as SGHKS and CDR2 as YYEKEE (reference sequence). Here the CDR3 DNA reads TGTGCCAGCAGCTTGTCAACCCACGAGCAGTACTCC. Encoded protein: CASSLSTHEQYS.

The chain links TRBV12-3 or TRBV12-4 to TRBJ2-7, with a possible D match to TRBD2 (5 bases). This CDR3 spans 13 amino acids. Trimming pared 1 base from V and 4 bases from J, leaving 8 bases between. The DNA of the CDR3 is TGTGCCAGCAGTTTAGTTTCGGGGTACGAGCAGTACTTC. It codes for CASSLVSGYEQYF.